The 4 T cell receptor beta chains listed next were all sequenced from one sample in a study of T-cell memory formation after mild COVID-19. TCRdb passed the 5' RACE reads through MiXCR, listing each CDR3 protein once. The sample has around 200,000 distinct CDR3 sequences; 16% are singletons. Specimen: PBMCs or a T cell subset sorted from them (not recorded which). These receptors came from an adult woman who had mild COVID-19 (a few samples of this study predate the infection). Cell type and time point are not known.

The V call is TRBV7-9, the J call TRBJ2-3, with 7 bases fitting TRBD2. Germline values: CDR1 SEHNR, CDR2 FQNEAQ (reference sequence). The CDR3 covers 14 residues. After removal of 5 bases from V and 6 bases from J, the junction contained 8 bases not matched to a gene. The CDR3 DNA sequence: TGTGCCAGCAGCCGAGCGGGTAGCGGGGATACGCAGTATTTT. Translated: CASSRAGSGDTQYF.

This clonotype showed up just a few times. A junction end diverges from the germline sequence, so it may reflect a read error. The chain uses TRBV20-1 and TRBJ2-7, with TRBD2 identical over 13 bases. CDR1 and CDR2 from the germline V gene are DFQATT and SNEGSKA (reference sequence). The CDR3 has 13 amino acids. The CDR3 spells CSAGLAGEYGQYF. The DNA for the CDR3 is TGCAGTGCCGGACTAGCGGGAGAGTACGGGCAGTACTTC.

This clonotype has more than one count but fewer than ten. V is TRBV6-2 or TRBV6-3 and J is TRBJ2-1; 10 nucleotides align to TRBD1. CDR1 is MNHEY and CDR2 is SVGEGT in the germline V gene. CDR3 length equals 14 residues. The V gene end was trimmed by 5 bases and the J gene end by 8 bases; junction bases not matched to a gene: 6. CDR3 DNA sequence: TGTGCCAGCAGTCCGCGGACAGGGGGGTATGAGCAGTTCTTC. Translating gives CASSPRTGGYEQFF.

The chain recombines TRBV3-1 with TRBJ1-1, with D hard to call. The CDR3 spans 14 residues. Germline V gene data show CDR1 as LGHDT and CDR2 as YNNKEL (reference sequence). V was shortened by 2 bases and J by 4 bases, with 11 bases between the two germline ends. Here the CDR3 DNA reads TGTGCCAGCAGCCAACACAATGGAGGCACTGAAGCTTTCTTT. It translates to CASSQHNGGTEAFF.